The clone carrying this T cell receptor beta chain was seen ten or more times. Its matching antigen is unknown. The data stem from a study of T cells in Graves' hyperthyroidism and ophthalmopathy. The overall study: Peripheral blood samples were taken at initial diagnosis, prior to any treatment.

Germline trimming cut 3 bases from V and 8 bases from J; bases unmatched to any gene: 3. The V gene's germline CDR1 is SNHLY and CDR2 FYNNEI. The CDR3 extends over 15 amino acids. Amplification targeted TCR beta CDR3 regions from RNA transcripts. In the first-round RT-PCR of the TCR CDR3, the HTBI primer set was used. In TCRdb, the multiplex PCR reads were re-called with MiXCR into one record per CDR3 protein. The data hold about 350,000 distinct CDR3 sequences, with roughly 15% observed a single time. General observations from the study: Ophthalmopathy and stable hyperthyroidism were told apart by a 13 V-J model.

This sequence joins TRBV2 and TRBJ2-1, with 14 bases identical to TRBD2. The sequenced sample was blood. This TCR was sampled from a woman aged 55-70 years with Graves' ophthalmopathy. CDR3 nucleotides: TGTGCCAGCAGTGAGGGACTAGCGGGAGTGGATGAGCAGTTCTTC. Its protein product is CASSEGLAGVDEQFF.